The T cell receptor (beta chain) under discussion was sequenced for a study of PD-1 blockade in classical Hodgkin lymphoma (dated by TCRdb to the early 2020s). For context, the study as a whole: Nivolumab dosing was 3 mg/kg intravenously every 2 weeks, continuing until either disease progression or unacceptable toxicity. A peripheral blood immune signature of response to PD-1 blockade in classical Hodgkin lymphoma was defined using TCR beta sequencing and CyTOF. What the study reported, not specific to this receptor: Trial patients with a complete response had baseline diversity similar to that of newly diagnosed patients, while partial responders and progressors had significantly lower diversity. Only a single clinical trial cohort was studied, and what caused the repertoire differences, possibly disease activity or prior therapy, remained undefined. Newly diagnosed patients were reported to have lower baseline TCR diversity than healthy donors, and relapsed/refractory patients were reported to have lower baseline TCR diversity still. Patients starting nivolumab less than 1 year after ASCT had lower diversity and were excluded from later analyses to avoid confounding by immune reconstitution. By C4D1, a significant rise was seen in CD4+ TCR diversity but not in CD8+ TCR diversity (p=0.0027 vs p=0.16), and the rise was most apparent among complete responders (p=0.02).

Genomic DNA was isolated using the Qiagen DNeasy kit from unsorted PBMCs as well as from negatively selected CD4+ and CD8+ fractions. TCR beta CDR3 regions were subjected to amplification by immunoSEQ multiplex PCR with primers that anneal to V and J segments. A synthetic immune receptor repertoire was used to minimize amplification bias, and remaining bias was computationally removed after sequencing. From the authors' description of their analysis: Repertoire diversity was quantified as the Shannon entropy index using custom Python scripts. Unsorted, CD4+ and CD8+ repertoires were examined separately, except in combined analyses, for which CD4+ and CD8+ sequences were merged in silico. Clonal expansion was defined as a frequency increase of at least 2-fold after treatment compared with C1D1, and clones undetected at baseline were assigned a pseudocount of 0.5. Singleton clones were defined as clones with 0 or 1 copy at C1D1, and non-singleton clones were defined as clones with 2 or more copies. Clones expanded in unsorted samples were labelled as CD4+, CD8+ or unknown by matching protein sequences in sorted samples from the same patient. Diversity changes from C1D1 to C4D1 were tested in paired samples using Wilcoxon tests. In TCRdb, the immuneACCESS table is reduced to in-frame sequences with V and J assigned. These tables do not hold every clone; where another copy was compared, an unresolved V gene accounts for under half, and the others remain unexplained. D and trimming were read from the DNA, whereas the V and J calls and clone size are those reported in that table. The sample table lists over 75,000 clones, about nine tenths of them with a count of one. The ten largest clones represent under 3.5% of the sample.

The CDR3 goes from the cysteine to the phenylalanine over 15 residues. Only CDR3 DNA is held: 45 bases, read in frame from base 1. The germline V gene encodes CDR1 MNHNY and CDR2 SVGAGI (reference sequence). Trimming leaves V shorter by 2 bases and J shorter by 4 bases, with the junction holding 3 bases beyond the gene matches. In the paper's terms, the time point label means: cycle 4 day 1 (C4D1), after six to seven weeks of nivolumab. Every trial patient had relapsed after autologous stem cell transplantation, and cohorts A, B and C differed in prior brentuximab vedotin exposure. The trial cohort was composed of 56 patients with relapsed/refractory classical Hodgkin lymphoma, for whom complete response, partial response or progressive disease was recorded as best overall response. Single-agent nivolumab was administered to trial patients in the multi-cohort phase II CheckMate 205 trial. An independent review committee assessed best overall response by applying the 2007 International Working Group response criteria. Trial PBMCs were obtained immediately prior to nivolumab initiation (C1D1) and on therapy at cycle 2 day 1 and cycle 4 day 1. Peripheral blood was collected in 8 mL Vacutainer Cell Preparation Tubes, from which PBMCs were isolated by centrifugation and then cryopreserved.

Turning to this clone: It lacks a known antigen. The input lacks base qualities; no much larger clone sits a single base away.

The clonotype originates from a human donor with classical Hodgkin lymphoma. Sequences were derived from peripheral blood mononuclear cells (PBMCs), sampled before the fourth cycle of nivolumab. Recombination linked TRBV6-6 to TRBJ1-2, with 11 bases in between that match TRBD1. The CDR3 region: CASSYEDRGLYGYTF. The nucleotide sequence is given as TGTGCCAGCAGTTACGAGGACAGGGGGCTCTATGGCTACACCTTC.